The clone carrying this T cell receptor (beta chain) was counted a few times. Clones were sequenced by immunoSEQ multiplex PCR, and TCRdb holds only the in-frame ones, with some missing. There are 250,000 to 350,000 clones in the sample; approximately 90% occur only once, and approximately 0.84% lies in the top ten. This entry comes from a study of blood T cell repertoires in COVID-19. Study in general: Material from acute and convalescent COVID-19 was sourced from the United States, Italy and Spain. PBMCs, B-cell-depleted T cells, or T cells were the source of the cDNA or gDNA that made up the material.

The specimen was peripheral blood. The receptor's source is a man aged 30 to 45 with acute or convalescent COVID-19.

This CDR3 is CASSYSTGGMSYTF. CDR3 coding DNA: TGTGCCAGCAGTTACTCGACAGGGGGAATGAGCTACACCTTC. This chain joins TRBV6-5 and TRBJ1-2; TRBD1 matches at 9 bases. Germline V gene sequence: CDR1 MNHEY, CDR2 SVGAGI. V dropped 0 bases and J dropped 9; count of bases not matched to a gene: 5. The CDR3 totals 14 residues.